This TCR beta chain came from a study of type 1 and type 2 diabetes patients. The PCR template was genomic DNA. The TCR beta CDR3 region was amplified using 30 forward and 13 reverse primers. From the multiplex PCR reads, TCRdb called clonotypes with MiXCR, one entry per CDR3 protein. This sample carries 250,000 or so distinct CDR3 sequences, roughly 44% of them seen once, and the ten largest clones take around 15%. This CDR3 is built from 15 residues. Germline CDR1 is SNHLY and CDR2 is FYNNEI. Trimming shortened V by 9 bases and J by 5 bases, and 22 bases separated the two germline ends. The specimen was peripheral blood mononuclear cells (PBMCs). This receptor was taken from a man aged 18 to 30 with type 2 diabetes. This chain joins TRBV2 and TRBJ2-5, with D perhaps being TRBD1 or TRBD2 (7 bases each). CDR3 nucleotides: TGTGCCAGTGAGGGAGGGGGCGTGAACGAGGAGACCCAGTACTTC. Translating gives CASEGGGVNEETQYF.